Below are 5 T cell receptor beta chains sequenced from a single sample in a study of shared clonotypes between healthy human individuals. Repertoires were generated with immunoSEQ multiplex PCR, while TCRdb's copy carries only in-frame clones and drops some. The sample yields approximately 2.5 million clones, about 92% seen once. What was sequenced was naive CD4+ T cells sorted from blood. Subset indicated: CD45RA+ positively selected. These receptors all come from a man younger than 35 in good health.

The chain recombines TRBV5-3 with TRBJ2-7; 11 bases line up with TRBD2. TRBV5-3 is reported as an ORF; its role is uncertain. Losses at the gene ends were 0 bases for V and 2 bases for J; bases not matched to a gene: 16. There are 20 residues in the CDR3. CDR3: CARSLAAGTSGNRKPYEQYF. DNA of the CDR3: TGTGCCAGAAGCTTGGCCGCTGGGACTAGCGGCAACAGAAAACCCTACGAGCAGTACTTC.

The V and J genes are TRBV6-5 and TRBJ2-1; tentative D call: TRBD1 (6 bases). CDR1 is MNHEY, CDR2 SVGAGI, per germline. V was clipped by 6 bases and J by 8 bases, with 8 bases between them. This CDR3 is built from 11 residues. The CDR3 protein is CASRQGYEQFF. CDR3 nucleotide sequence: TGTGCCAGCAGGCAGGGGTATGAGCAGTTCTTC.

This clone was seen only once. V is TRBV6-4 and J is TRBJ2-6, with D tentatively TRBD1 (7 bases). Germline V gene data show CDR1 as MRHNA and CDR2 as SNTAGT. The CDR3 has 15 amino acids. V lost 4 bases and J 3 bases, leaving 10 bases between the germline ends. The CDR3 bases are TGTGCCAGCAGTGTGCAGGGGGGTGGGGCCAACGTCCTGACTTTC. Its protein product is CASSVQGGGANVLTF.

As for this clone: Additional DNA sequences in this sample encode the identical CDR3. The rearrangement links TRBV7-2 to TRBJ1-4; possibly TRBD1 for D (5 bases). Trimming shortened V by 1 base and J by 2 bases, and 8 bases separated the two germline ends. This CDR3 is 15 amino acids long. CDR1 is SGHTA and CDR2 is FQGNSA in the germline V gene. Here the CDR3 reads CASSLDGATNEKLFF. CDR3 nucleotides: TGTGCCAGCAGCTTAGATGGGGCGACTAATGAAAAACTGTTTTTT.

This sequence joins TRBV7-2 and TRBJ2-1; a possible D gene is TRBD2 (5 bases). The CDR3 extends over 14 amino acids. From germline, CDR1 is SGHTA and CDR2 FQGNSA. Trimming stripped 3 bases from V and 5 bases from J, with 11 bases between. The CDR3: CASSFDTGNNEQFF. The CDR3, as DNA: TGTGCCAGCAGCTTCGATACCGGGAACAATGAGCAGTTCTTC. The entire variable domain, with the rest obtained from reference TRBV7-2 and TRBJ2-1, is as follows: GAGVSQSPSNKVTEKGKDVELRCDPISGHTALYWYRQSLGQGLEFLIYFQGNSAPDKSGLPSDRFSAERTGGSVSTLTIQRTQQEDSAVYLCASSFDTGNNEQFFGPGTRLTVL.